This T cell receptor beta chain came from a study of monozygotic twins with inflammatory bowel disease (dated by TCRdb to about 2019). Turning to the overall study: The full study comprised around 30 monozygotic twin pairs: nine German pairs (four IBD-concordant, five IBD-discordant) and 19 IBD-discordant Danish pairs. Each individual had, on average, about 151 000 unique TCRalpha sequences and 181 000 unique TCRbeta sequences available for analysis. The search for disease-associated traits relied mainly on comparing, within discordant pairs, IBD patients with their genetically identical healthy co-twins.

From each donor, an approximately 2.5 ml peripheral blood sample was drawn into PAXgene tubes and stored at -80 degrees C. Total RNA was isolated from whole blood with the PAXgene blood miRNA kit on an automated QIAcube, without T cell sorting. Peripheral blood from monozygotic twin pairs who were concordant or discordant for inflammatory bowel disease underwent deep TCRalpha and TCRbeta repertoire profiling using unique molecular barcoding. For every twin pair, smoking habits were documented, and each individual was categorised as a current, former or never smoker. Comments on this clonotype: No cognate antigen has been identified for it.

The germline V gene supplies CDR1 MNHNS and CDR2 SASEGT. Taken from cysteine to phenylalanine, the CDR3 has 14 residues. DNA is not recorded here. The paper's findings and limits, for the study overall: The results gave no support for a single strong signal or clonotype linked to IBD. Distinction between different T cell subtypes could not be achieved in the analysis. Compared with healthy twins, IBD patients had fewer clonotypes in common with other individuals, a difference most pronounced in patients showing signs of disease activity. Because patients were on differing immunosuppressive treatments, the repertoires may have picked up extra background noise and inter-individual variability. Repertoire similarity did not differ between concordant and discordant twins, possibly due to limited statistical power. IBD patients had lower TCRbeta repertoire diversity, measured by the inverse Simpson index, than their healthy co-twins.

Libraries were made using 5' RACE. Preparation of each TCR library used approximately 3,700 ng of total RNA. For each sample, cDNA was synthesized in eight separate reactions using SMARTScribe reverse transcriptase. During cDNA synthesis, template switching was used to introduce unique molecular identifiers that contained a 6-nucleotide sample barcode. Two nested PCRs of about 16 and 10 cycles amplified the TCRalpha and TCRbeta cDNA, and bead purification followed each PCR. Before amplification, the cDNA was both treated with uracil DNA-glycosylase and purified with the QIAquick PCR purification kit. The second PCR was the step at which Illumina TruSeq-compatible adapters and sample-specific barcodes were added. Library quality and concentration were assessed using TapeStation and Qubit, and about 5 ng of each library was pooled. Sequencing of pooled libraries was carried out on an Illumina HiSeq2500 single-index Rapid Run using 2 x 100 bp reads and custom sequencing primers. Processing in the source paper ran as follows. MiGEC version 1.2.6 was used for UMI-based consensus assembly, which corrected PCR and sequencing errors. V(D)J alignment, clonotype assembly and CDR3 extraction were performed with MiXCR version 2.1.1. Gene usage, clonotype sharing and MAIT/NKT TCR abundance were normalised by analysing the top 1000, 10 000 and 20 000 clonotypes per sample. Diversity was computed as the inverse Simpson index with the vegan R package after downsampling to 27 000 UMIs. Paired Mann-Whitney U tests on discordant twin pairs were used, with Benjamini-Hochberg multiple-testing correction. TCRdb reprocessed the reads and assigns one entry to each CDR3 protein sequence, leaving out DNA. TCRdb assigned the V and J calls; the authors' analysis was not used. This specimen's table enumerates 300,000 to 450,000 distinct CDR3 sequences. The ten largest make up 2.5% to 3% of the sample.

The V and J genes are TRBV6-1 and TRBJ2-1; without DNA, the TCRdb call of TRBD2 cannot be checked. Source material: blood. The clonotype comes from a human donor with ulcerative colitis or Crohn's disease, or a healthy co-twin of an affected twin (not recorded which). The CDR3 has the sequence CASIVSGESNEQFF.